This T cell receptor beta chain is from a study of identical twins. Unique molecular identifiers were in the cDNA, with template-switch universal primer binding. One entry per CDR3 protein, called by TCRdb with MiXCR from the 5' RACE reads. The sample has about 550,000 distinct CDR3 sequences; 20% to 25% are singletons. The same sample was also used in a study of yellow fever vaccine responses in identical twins.

Sequencing was done on a sample of CD4+ T cells sorted from blood. This clonotype originated in a woman aged 18-35 years in good health.

The CDR3 region has the DNA TGCAGCGTTGTCGAGGAGCAGGGTCGTTACGAGCAGTACTTC. Protein sequence: CSVVEEQGRYEQYF. The gene calls are TRBV29-1 and TRBJ2-7, with D possibly TRBD1 on 5 matching bases. V lost 4 bases and J lost 4, with 17 bases in between. The CDR3 is 14 amino acids. CDR1 SQVTM and CDR2 ANQGSEA come from the germline V gene.